This T cell receptor (beta chain) was profiled in a study of T cells in Graves' hyperthyroidism and ophthalmopathy. Regions amplified from RNA transcripts were the TCR beta CDR3 regions. First-round RT-PCR with HTBI primers amplified the TCR CDR3 region. TCRdb itself ran the multiplex PCR reads through MiXCR, one entry per CDR3 protein. The sample yields about 270,000 distinct CDR3 sequences, over 20% seen once. General observations from the study: Most expanded thyroid clonotypes above 0.001 recurred in blood. A model using 13 V-J features told ophthalmopathy apart from stable hyperthyroidism.

The CDR3 loop spans 16 amino acids. Trimming shortened V by 6 bases and J by 2 bases, and 22 bases separated the two germline ends. Germline V CDR1 and CDR2: SQVTM, ANQGSEA. This clonotype was observed a handful of times. Its antigen is undetermined. V gene TRBV29-1 combines with J gene TRBJ1-2; tentative D call: TRBD1 (5 bases). Sequencing used blood. This receptor was taken from a man younger than 40 with Graves' ophthalmopathy. The CDR3 sequence is CSVAGWEKRVNYGYTF. CDR3 coding DNA: TGCAGCGTCGCAGGGTGGGAGAAAAGGGTAAACTATGGCTACACCTTC.